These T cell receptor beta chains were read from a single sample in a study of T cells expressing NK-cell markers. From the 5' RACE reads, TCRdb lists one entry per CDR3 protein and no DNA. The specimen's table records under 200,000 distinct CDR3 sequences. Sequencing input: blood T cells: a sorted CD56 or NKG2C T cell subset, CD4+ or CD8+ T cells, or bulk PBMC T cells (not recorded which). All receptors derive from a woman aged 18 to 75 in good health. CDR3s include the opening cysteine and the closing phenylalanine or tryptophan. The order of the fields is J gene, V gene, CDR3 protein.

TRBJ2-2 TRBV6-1 CASRSGTQVYTGELFF
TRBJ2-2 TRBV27 CASRPRGVGELFF
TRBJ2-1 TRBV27 CASSLSGPIVYRQFF
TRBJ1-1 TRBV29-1 CSVGQGVPNTEAFF
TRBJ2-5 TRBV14 CASSQERVRTETQYF
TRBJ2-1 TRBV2 CASSETDSPRTMQFF
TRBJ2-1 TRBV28 CASSSLAGGTWFF
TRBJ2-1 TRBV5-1 CASSLGQGVYNEQFF
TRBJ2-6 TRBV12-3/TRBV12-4 CASSPRGRGLSAGANVLTF
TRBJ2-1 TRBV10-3 CAISETSGSDEQFF
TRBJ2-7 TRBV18 CASSLPGTGFSYEQYF
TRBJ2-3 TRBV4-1 CASSQENGRLPTDTQYF
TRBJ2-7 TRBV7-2 CASSRPGQGYYEQYF
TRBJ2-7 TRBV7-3 CASSLSVAGSSYEQYF
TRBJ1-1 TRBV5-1 CASSWAAGLSEAFF
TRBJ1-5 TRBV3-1 CASSQGGRYSNQPQHF
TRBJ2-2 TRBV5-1 CASSLFPRTGDTGELFF
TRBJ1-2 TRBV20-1 CSASRQGRTYGYTF
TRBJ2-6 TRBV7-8 CASSLAGRGANVLTF
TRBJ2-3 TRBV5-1 CASSLGGSSEGSDTQYF
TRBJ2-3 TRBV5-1 CASSPAGKSTDTQYF
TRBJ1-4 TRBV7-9 CASSLFVLATNEKLFF
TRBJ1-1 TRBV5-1 CASSLAWGQGGKAFF
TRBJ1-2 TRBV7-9 CASSLEASRMLYGYTF
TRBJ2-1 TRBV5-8 CASSLVGTSGYEQFF
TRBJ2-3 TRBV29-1 CSVAGTSGRADTQYF
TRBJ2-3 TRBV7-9 CASSQGLAFTDTQYF
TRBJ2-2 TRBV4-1 CASSQREGSTGELFF
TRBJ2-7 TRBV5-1 CASSPEGGLGRLEQYF
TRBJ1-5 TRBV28 CASSSGAGGGNQPQHF
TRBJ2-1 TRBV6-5 CASKKGDGGYNEQFF
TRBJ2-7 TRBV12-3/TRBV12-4 CASSRQGGLGEQYF
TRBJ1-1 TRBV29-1 CSVSRGTGEAFF
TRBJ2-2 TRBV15 CATSRDAGGPGELFF
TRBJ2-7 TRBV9 CASSVVGLPSYEQYF
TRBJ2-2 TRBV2 CASSEIAIGGTGELFF
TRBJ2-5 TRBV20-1 CSARGLAGVWETQYF
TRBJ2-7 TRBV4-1 CASSQVFRYEQYF
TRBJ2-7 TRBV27 CASSLSLQVSSYEQYF
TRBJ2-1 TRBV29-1 CSVEERGRMDEQFF